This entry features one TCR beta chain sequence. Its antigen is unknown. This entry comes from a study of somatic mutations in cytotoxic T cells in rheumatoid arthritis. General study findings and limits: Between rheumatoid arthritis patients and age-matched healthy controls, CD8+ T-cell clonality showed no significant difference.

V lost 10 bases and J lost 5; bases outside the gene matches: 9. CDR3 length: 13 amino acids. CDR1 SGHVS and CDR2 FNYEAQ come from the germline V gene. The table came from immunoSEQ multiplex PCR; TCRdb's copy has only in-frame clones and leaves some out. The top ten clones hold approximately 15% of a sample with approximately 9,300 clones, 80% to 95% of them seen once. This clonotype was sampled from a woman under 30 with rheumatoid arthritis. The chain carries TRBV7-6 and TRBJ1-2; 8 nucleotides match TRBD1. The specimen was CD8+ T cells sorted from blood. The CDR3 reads CATRGRDSYGYTF. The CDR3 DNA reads TGTGCCACCAGGGGGCGCGATAGTTATGGCTACACCTTC.